This TCR beta chain was retrieved from a study of blood T cell repertoires in COVID-19. Overall study context: PBMCs, B-cell-depleted T cells, or T cells provided the cDNA or gDNA that made up the material.

Enrollment of patients from Seattle took place during active infection, with longitudinal follow-up. The V and J ends lost 0 bases and 6 bases respectively, with 11 bases between them. The CDR3 is made up of 14 amino acids. Per the germline V gene, CDR1 is MNHNY and CDR2 is SVGAGI (reference sequence). Per the authors' pipeline: Amplified reference gene primers provided the basis for estimating nucleated cell counts. Measured with immunoSEQ multiplex PCR; TCRdb has only the in-frame clones, and not every one. V, J and clone size were drawn from that table, and D and trimming were deduced from the DNA. The data contain 150,000 to 180,000 clones, 65% to 90% of them singletons.

This clonotype was obtained from a woman aged 55-69 years with COVID-19, enrolled during active disease. Sequencing used peripheral blood. The rearrangement uses TRBV6-6 and TRBJ1-1; perhaps TRBD1 as D (5 bases). Here the CDR3 reads CASSYSDWGPEAFF. In nucleotides, the CDR3 is TGTGCCAGCAGTTACTCGGATTGGGGCCCTGAAGCTTTCTTT.